These 27 T cell receptor beta chains share one sample of origin, sequenced in a study of blood T cell repertoires in COVID-19. TCRdb keeps only in-frame clones here, not all; method: immunoSEQ multiplex PCR. The sample lists 100,000 to 150,000 clones; 80% to 90% were seen once. Sequencing was carried out using peripheral blood. Receptor source: a man aged 60 to 69 with COVID-19, enrolled during active disease.

The genes are TRBV7-9 and TRBJ1-2; D is unresolved. The CDR3 length is 14 residues. Germline values: CDR1 SEHNR, CDR2 FQNEAQ (reference sequence). Trimming removed 1 base from V and 6 bases from J, with 12 bases in between. CDR3 DNA sequence: TGTGCCAGCAGCTTAGGCGAATCTAGCGATGGCTACACCTTC. Its translation: CASSLGESSDGYTF.

This clone was detected only once. The chain links TRBV5-4 to TRBJ1-1; the D is unclear. Germline values: CDR1 SGHNT, CDR2 YYREEE (reference sequence). V was clipped by 5 bases and J by 3 bases, with 11 bases between them. This CDR3 has 13 amino acids. The CDR3 loop reads CASSSVADTEAFF. DNA for the CDR3: TGTGCCAGCAGTTCCGTGGCGGACACTGAAGCTTTCTTT.

J is TRBJ1-1 and V is TRBV2, with D possibly matching TRBD1 (5 bases). The germline V gene has CDR1 SNHLY and CDR2 FYNNEI. The CDR3 covers 13 residues. With 3 bases removed from V and 7 bases from J, the gap between germline ends came to 12 bases. The DNA for the CDR3 is TGTGCCAGCAGTGAGCGTCCCAGGGATGAAGCTTTCTTT. It translates to CASSERPRDEAFF.

This clone has a handful of counts. The chain combines TRBV6-5 with TRBJ1-2; D remains ambiguous. Germline lookup yields CDR1 MNHEY and CDR2 SVGAGI. This CDR3 region has 13 residues. V lost 7 bases and J 1 base, leaving 10 bases between the germline ends. The CDR3 DNA is TGTGCCAGCACTTATGGCGGTAACTATGGCTACACCTTC. It is translated as CASTYGGNYGYTF.

The chain uses TRBV7-3 and TRBJ2-3, with 10 bases matching TRBD2. The CDR3 is made up of 15 amino acids. V dropped 5 bases and J dropped 1; count of bases not matched to a gene: 3. Germline assignment: CDR1 SGHTA and CDR2 FQGTGA. This chain's CDR3 is CASSILAGGTDTQYF. The CDR3 nucleotides read TGTGCCAGCAGCATCCTAGCGGGGGGCACAGATACGCAGTATTTT.

The chain has TRBV19 and TRBJ1-5; unclear D gene. The CDR3 covers 15 residues. V gave up 4 bases and J gave up 4 bases, with 14 bases separating them. Per germline, CDR1 LNHDA and CDR2 SQIVND (reference sequence). The CDR3 loop reads CASSNSDGGNQPQHF. DNA of the CDR3: TGTGCCAGTAGTAATTCTGACGGCGGGAATCAGCCCCAGCATTTT.

This clone has a handful of counts. V usage is TRBV15 and J usage is TRBJ2-3, with TRBD2 as a possible D gene (5 bases). The CDR3 has 15 amino acids. Germline V gene sequence: CDR1 LNHNV, CDR2 YYDKDF (reference sequence). Trimming left V 0 bases short and J 5 bases short, with 12 bases between. CDR3 loop: CATSRDRQREDTQYF. In DNA, the CDR3 is TGTGCCACCAGCAGAGATAGGCAGAGGGAAGATACGCAGTATTTT.

V usage is TRBV5-5 and J usage is TRBJ2-1; 10 nucleotides align to TRBD2. Losses at the gene ends were 2 bases for V and 9 bases for J; bases not matched to a gene: 8. The germline gives CDR1 SGHKS, CDR2 YYEKEE (reference sequence). This CDR3 has 15 residues. For the CDR3, the DNA is TGTGCCAGCAGCTTCACCGGGACTAGCGTGTCTGAGCAGTTCTTC. Amino acid sequence: CASSFTGTSVSEQFF.

This chain connects TRBV4-3 to TRBJ2-1; TRBD2 agrees at 8 bases. V gave up 2 bases and J gave up 4 bases; unmatched junction bases: 7. This CDR3 comprises 16 residues. Germline values: CDR1 LGHNA, CDR2 YSLEER. Here the CDR3 DNA reads TGCGCCAGCAGCCAACTAGCGGGCCTAAAATACAATGAGCAGTTCTTC. It encodes CASSQLAGLKYNEQFF.

Concerning this clone itself: Other DNA sequences within the sample encode an identical CDR3. J is TRBJ1-3 and V is TRBV10-3; D remains ambiguous. The CDR3 is 14 amino acids. V was pared by 2 bases and J by 0 bases, with 5 bases between. CDR1 is ENHRY and CDR2 is SYGVKD in the germline V gene. This CDR3 reads CAISEAGSGNTIYF. CDR3 bases: TGTGCCATCAGTGAGGCGGGCTCTGGAAACACCATATATTTT.

The chain employs TRBV20-1 and TRBJ2-3; 7 nucleotides align to TRBD1. Germline CDR1 is DFQATT and CDR2 is SNEGSKA (reference sequence). With 3 bases clipped from V and 2 bases from J, the junction kept 5 bases outside the gene matches. This CDR3 region has 14 residues. CDR3 nucleotides: TGCAGTGCTAGTCCCGACAGGGCCACAGATACGCAGTATTTT. Its protein product is CSASPDRATDTQYF.

The rearrangement links TRBV9 to TRBJ2-7, with D perhaps TRBD1 (6 bases). V was trimmed by 1 base and J by 3 bases, leaving 8 bases between them. CDR1 is SGDLS and CDR2 is YYNGEE in the germline V gene. CDR3 length: 13 amino acids. The CDR3 DNA sequence: TGTGCCAGCAGCGTAACAGGGAACTACGAGCAGTACTTC. Protein sequence: CASSVTGNYEQYF.

The chain recombines TRBV19 with TRBJ2-7; D may be TRBD1 (6 bases). In germline, CDR1 is LNHDA, CDR2 SQIVND (reference sequence). The CDR3 has 13 residues. The germline V and J ends were trimmed by 3 bases and 5 bases, with 11 bases remaining between them. The DNA for the CDR3 is TGTGCCAGTAGTATCCCCAGGGGCCACGAGCAGTACTTC. This translates into CASSIPRGHEQYF.

The V call is TRBV5-4, the J call TRBJ1-2, with TRBD1 matching over 7 bases. In germline, CDR1 is SGHNT, CDR2 YYREEE (reference sequence). With V trimmed by 3 bases and J by 2 bases, 1 base remained unmatched. The CDR3 consists of 13 residues. CDR3 DNA sequence: TGTGCCAGCAGCTCGGGACAGAACTATGGCTACACCTTC. Protein product: CASSSGQNYGYTF.

This clone occurred once. V gene TRBV19 combines with J gene TRBJ1-5; no clear D. The V gene's germline CDR1 is LNHDA and CDR2 SQIVND (reference sequence). The V end was cut by 3 bases, the J end by 6 bases, with 9 bases between. This CDR3 spans 13 amino acids. DNA for the CDR3: TGTGCCAGTAGTATCGAGGGTAGTCAGCCCCAGCATTTT. This translates into CASSIEGSQPQHF.

The genes are TRBV7-9 and TRBJ1-2; D is unresolved. The V end was cut by 7 bases, the J end by 7 bases, with 13 bases between. The germline CDR1 and CDR2 sequences are SEHNR and FQNEAQ (reference sequence). The CDR3 runs 12 residues. CDR3 in DNA: TGTGCCAGCACCACGGCCCCGGGTGGCTACACCTTC. Translated: CASTTAPGGYTF.

The rearrangement joins TRBV6-5 to TRBJ2-7; TRBD2 matches at 11 bases. V dropped 7 bases and J dropped 1; count of bases not matched to a gene: 3. The germline V gene has CDR1 MNHEY and CDR2 SVGAGI. The CDR3 totals 14 residues. The CDR3 sequence: CASKIAGGSYEQYF. CDR3 in DNA: TGTGCCAGCAAGATAGCGGGGGGGTCCTACGAGCAGTACTTC.

The rearrangement uses TRBV11-2 and TRBJ1-2, with 12 bases fitting TRBD1. In germline, CDR1 is SGHAT, CDR2 FQNNGV. The CDR3 contains 18 residues. J gave up 9 bases and V 1 base, and 15 bases lay outside the gene matches. The CDR3 DNA sequence: TGTGCCAGCAGCTTAGCAGTGGGACAGGGGGCGAGCGTCCGAAGCTACACCTTC. Protein sequence: CASSLAVGQGASVRSYTF.

The chain uses TRBV10-2 and TRBJ1-2; a possible D gene is TRBD1 (5 bases). With 4 bases removed from V and 6 bases from J, the gap between germline ends came to 15 bases. The CDR3 contains 14 residues. Germline V gives CDR1 WSHSY, CDR2 SAAADI. CDR3: CASSATQGSDGYTF. The CDR3 nucleotides are TGCGCCAGCAGTGCTACGCAGGGTTCCGATGGCTACACCTTC.

This clone came up a few times. V is TRBV27 and J is TRBJ1-1, with TRBD1 as a possible D gene (6 bases). Germline V gene sequence: CDR1 MNHEY, CDR2 SMNVEV (reference sequence). Trimming removed 6 bases from V and 1 base from J, with 12 bases in between. The CDR3 contains 14 residues. The CDR3, as DNA: TGTGCCAGCAGATACAGGGCCTCGAACACTGAAGCTTTCTTT. This encodes CASRYRASNTEAFF.

The chain joins TRBV9 to TRBJ2-3; tentative D call: TRBD2 (5 bases). CDR1 is SGDLS and CDR2 is YYNGEE in the germline V gene. V was pared by 2 bases and J by 1 base, with 8 bases between. The CDR3 runs to 14 residues. This chain's CDR3 is CASSVFGGTDTQYF. CDR3 in DNA: TGTGCCAGCAGCGTTTTCGGGGGCACAGATACGCAGTATTTT.

A note on this clone: Other DNA sequences in the same sample also yield this CDR3. The gene calls are TRBV30 and TRBJ1-5; 7 positions match TRBD1. The V segment lost 1 base and the J segment 5 bases; nucleotides outside the gene matches: 2. Per the germline V gene, CDR1 is GTSNPN and CDR2 is SVGIG (reference sequence). The CDR3 loop spans 13 amino acids. The CDR3 is CAWSGDRDQPQHF. In nucleotides, the CDR3 is TGTGCCTGGAGTGGCGACAGGGATCAGCCCCAGCATTTT. Using reference TRBV30 and TRBJ1-5 for the parts outside the CDR3, the full variable domain is SQTIHQWPATLVQPVGSPLSLECTVEGTSNPNLYWYRQAAGRGLQLLFYSVGIGQISSEVPQNLSASRPQDRQFILSSKKLLLSDSGFYLCAWSGDRDQPQHFGDGTRLSIL.

This clone was recorded at least ten times. This rearrangement joins TRBV5-6 to TRBJ2-4; the match to TRBD2 covers 9 bases. Germline V gene sequence: CDR1 SGHDT, CDR2 YYEEEE. This CDR3 has 15 residues. V lost 2 bases to trimming and J lost 4 bases; unmatched junction nucleotides: 4. For the CDR3, the DNA is TGTGCCAGCAGCTTACTAGCGGGCGAGAAAAACATTCAGTACTTC. Its translation is CASSLLAGEKNIQYF.

V gene TRBV29-1 combines with J gene TRBJ1-2, with TRBD1 matching 8 bases. V lost 5 bases and J lost 6; bases outside the gene matches: 5. Germline-derived CDR1 and CDR2 are SQVTM and ANQGSEA. The CDR3 covers 12 residues. CDR3 sequence: CSVTTGVDGYTF. The DNA for the CDR3 is TGCAGCGTTACGACAGGGGTGGATGGCTACACCTTC. The full variable domain, its missing parts supplied by reference TRBV29-1 and TRBJ1-2, is SAVISQKPSRDICQRGTSLTIQCQVDSQVTMMFWYRQQPGQSLTLIATANQGSEATYESGFVIDKFPISRPNLTFSTLTVSNMSPEDSSIYLCSVTTGVDGYTFGSGTRLTVV.

This clone showed up just a few times. This rearrangement joins TRBV27 to TRBJ1-6; perhaps TRBD1 as D (6 bases). CDR3 length: 13 residues. V was pared by 2 bases and J by 10 bases, with 9 bases between. Looked up from germline, CDR1 is MNHEY and CDR2 is SMNVEV (reference sequence). The CDR3 is CASSLGGNSPLHF. Written as DNA, the CDR3 is TGTGCCAGCAGTTTAGGGGGCAACTCACCCCTCCACTTT.

This chain joins TRBV3-1 (or the pseudogene TRBV3-2) and TRBJ1-6; no firm D call. The CDR3 loop spans 13 amino acids. Trimming cost V 0 bases and J 6 bases, with 3 bases left between them. Germline CDR1 and CDR2: LGHDT and YNNKEL (reference sequence). The CDR3 is CASSQDLNSPLHF. The DNA of the CDR3 is TGTGCCAGCAGCCAAGACCTTAATTCACCCCTCCACTTT.

This clone has only one observation. The chain is built from TRBV6-5 and TRBJ1-2; D is undetermined. This CDR3 is 11 amino acids long. V was cut by 6 bases and J by 7 bases, with 9 bases left in between. Germline assignment: CDR1 MNHEY and CDR2 SVGAGI. In nucleotides, the CDR3 is TGTGCCAGCAGGGTGGAGGGTGGCTACACCTTC. Its translation is CASRVEGGYTF.